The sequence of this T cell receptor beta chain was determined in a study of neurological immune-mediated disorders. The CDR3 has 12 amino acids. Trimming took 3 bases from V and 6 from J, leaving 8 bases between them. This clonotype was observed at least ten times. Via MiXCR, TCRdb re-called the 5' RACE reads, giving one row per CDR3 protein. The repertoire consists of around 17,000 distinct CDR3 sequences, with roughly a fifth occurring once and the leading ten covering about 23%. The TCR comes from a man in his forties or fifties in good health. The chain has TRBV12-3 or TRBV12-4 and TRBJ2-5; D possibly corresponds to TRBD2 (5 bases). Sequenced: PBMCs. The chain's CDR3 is CASSLDGKTQYF. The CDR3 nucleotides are TGTGCCAGCAGTTTGGACGGGAAGACCCAGTACTTC.